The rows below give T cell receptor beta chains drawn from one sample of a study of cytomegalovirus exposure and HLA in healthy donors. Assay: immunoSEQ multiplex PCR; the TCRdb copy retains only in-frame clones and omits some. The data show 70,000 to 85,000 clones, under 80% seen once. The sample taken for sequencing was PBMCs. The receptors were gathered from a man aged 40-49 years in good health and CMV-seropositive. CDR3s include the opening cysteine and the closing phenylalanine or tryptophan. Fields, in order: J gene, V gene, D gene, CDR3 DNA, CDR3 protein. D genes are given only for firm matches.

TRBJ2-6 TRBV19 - TGTGCCAGTAGTATCGGAGTCGGTGGGGCCAACGTCCTGACTTTC CASSIGVGGANVLTF
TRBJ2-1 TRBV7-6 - TGTGCCAGCAGCTTGGGAGGGGGGGCCGCCGGGTGGGATGAGCAGTTCTTC CASSLGGGAAGWDEQFF
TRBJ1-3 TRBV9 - TGTGCCAGCAGCGTAGCTGTCGGGGTAGCTGGAAACACCATATATTTT CASSVAVGVAGNTIYF
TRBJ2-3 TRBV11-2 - TGTGCCAGCAGCTTAGGAGGGAGAGGTACAGATACGCAGTATTTT CASSLGGRGTDTQYF
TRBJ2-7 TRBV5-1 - TGCGCCAGCAGCGCGACAGTCTCCTACGAGCAGTACTTC CASSATVSYEQYF
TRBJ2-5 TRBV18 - TGTGCCAGCTCACCCGGGACACCGAGGCAAGAGACCCAGTACTTC CASSPGTPRQETQYF
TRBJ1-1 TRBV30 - TGTGCCTGGAGTCCAGGCAGGGCTTACACTGAAGCTTTCTTT CAWSPGRAYTEAFF
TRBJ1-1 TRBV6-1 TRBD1 TGTGCCAGCAGTGGGGACAGTTTAATGAACACTGAAGCTTTCTTT CASSGDSLMNTEAFF
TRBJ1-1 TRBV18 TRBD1 TGTGCCAGCTCACCCAGGGACAGGGGCAACACTGAAGCTTTCTTT CASSPRDRGNTEAFF
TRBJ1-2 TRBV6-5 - TGTGCCAGCAGTGGACTCGGAGAACCTTATGGCTACACCTTC CASSGLGEPYGYTF
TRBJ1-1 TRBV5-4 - TGTGCCAGCAGCCCTGGCCTCAACCCGAACACTGAAGCTTTCTTT CASSPGLNPNTEAFF